This TCR beta chain came from a study of blood T cell repertoires in COVID-19 (dated by TCRdb to about 2020). Concerning the study at large: Samples from collaborators originated in the United States, Italy and Spain and spanned both the acute and convalescent phases of COVID-19. Sample metadata almost always included a de-identified subject ID, COVID-19 status, age in years and sex. Samples came from the ongoing ImmuneRACE study (first 160 participants) plus 1,254 subjects from 6 global collaborators. The material from the prospective study consisted of cDNA or gDNA derived from T cells, B-cell-depleted T cells, or PBMCs. The repertoires were made available in a free public database intended to serve as a resource for research on the immune response to SARS-CoV-2. HLA class I and class II types, where available, came from metadata supplied by the sample provider rather than from assay-based typing. The dataset comprised deeply sampled blood TCRbeta repertoires from subjects exposed to, actively infected with, or recovered from COVID-19. General findings and caveats noted by the study authors: The quantity of clinical and demographic metadata differed by source and by participant and was supplied without curation.

V and J are trimmed by 5 bases and 3 bases, and the gene matches miss 8 bases of the junction. For CDR1 and CDR2, the germline V gene lists SGHTA and FQGNSA. Taken from cysteine to phenylalanine, the CDR3 has 15 residues. Of all the DNA, just the CDR3 is kept, 45 bases in frame from base 1. Participants in the prospective study were enrolled through a virtual design, were aged roughly 18 to 95 years, and lived in roughly 24 United States geographic areas. To assign participants to cohorts, the prospective study relied on clinical history that participants themselves reported in a screening survey and a study questionnaire. ImmuneRACE Cohort 3 recovered participants were defined by two consecutive negative NP/OP PCR tests, healthcare professional clearance, or symptom resolution. Mobile phlebotomists in the prospective study collected whole blood, serum and a nasopharyngeal or oropharyngeal swab from every participant. Additional blood draws and questionnaires over an approximately two-month period could optionally be provided by prospective study participants. Before DNA extraction, prospective study blood samples were shipped either frozen or at room temperature.

The immunoSEQ Assay, a bias-controlled multiplex PCR, was used to amplify TCRbeta CDR3 regions from genomic DNA. Turning to the authors' computational methods: Within the assay, amplification of reference gene primers was used to estimate how many nucleated cells each sample contained. Sequence reads were collapsed and filtered to measure the absolute abundance of every unique TCRbeta CDR3 rearrangement. Productive Simpson clonality was computed per sample as the square root of Simpson's diversity index over productive rearrangements. The table comes from immuneACCESS by way of TCRdb, which keeps in-frame sequences with V and J called. Part of the clones is missing from these tables; in studies checked, under half for an unresolved V gene and the rest for unknown reasons. D and trimming were read from the DNA, whereas the V and J calls and clone size are those reported in that table. A total of 250,000 to 300,000 clones appear in this sample, roughly 89% of them only once. The top ten constitute approximately 1.5% of the sample.

Turning to this clone: Its antigen remains undetermined. Within one base of it there is no much larger clone, and no base qualities were kept.

Recombination connected TRBV7-2 to TRBJ2-7, with 9 central nucleotides matching TRBD2. This receptor was taken from a woman aged 40 to 50 who had recovered from COVID-19. Sequencing was performed on PBMCs or T cells enriched from blood (not recorded which). At the DNA level, the sequence is TGTGCCAGCAGCGATGGAAGACTAGCGGTCTACGAGCAGTACTTC. This encodes CASSDGRLAVYEQYF. The entire variable domain, with the stretches around the CDR3 drawn from the reference TRBV7-2 and TRBJ2-7 proteins, is GAGVSQSPSNKVTEKGKDVELRCDPISGHTALYWYRQSLGQGLEFLIYFQGNSAPDKSGLPSDRFSAERTGGSVSTLTIQRTQQEDSAVYLCASSDGRLAVYEQYFGPGTRLTVT.